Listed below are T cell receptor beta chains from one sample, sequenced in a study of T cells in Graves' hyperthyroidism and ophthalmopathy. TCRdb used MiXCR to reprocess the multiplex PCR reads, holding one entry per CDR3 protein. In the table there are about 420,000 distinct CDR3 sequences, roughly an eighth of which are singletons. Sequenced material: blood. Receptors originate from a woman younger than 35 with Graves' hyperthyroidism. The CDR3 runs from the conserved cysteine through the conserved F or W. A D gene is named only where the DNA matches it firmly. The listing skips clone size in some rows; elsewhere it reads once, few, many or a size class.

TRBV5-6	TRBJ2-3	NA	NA	CASSLRILGDTQYF	TGTGCCAGCAGCTTGCGAATCCTGGGGGATACGCAGTATTTT
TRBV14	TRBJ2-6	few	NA	CASRLSSGANVLTF	TGTGCCAGCAGGCTGAGCTCTGGGGCCAACGTCCTGACTTTC
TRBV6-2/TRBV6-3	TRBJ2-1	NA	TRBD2	CASTTGLADNEQFF	TGTGCCAGCACTACGGGACTAGCGGACAATGAGCAGTTCTTC
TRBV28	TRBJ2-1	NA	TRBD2	CASRSLAAVYNEQFF	TGTGCCAGCAGGTCACTAGCGGCAGTATACAATGAGCAGTTCTTC
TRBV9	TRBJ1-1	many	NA	CASSVFDTAGEAFF	TGTGCCAGCAGCGTATTCGACACGGCAGGTGAAGCTTTCTTT
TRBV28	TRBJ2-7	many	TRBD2	CASSNTGTSYGSYEQYF	TGTGCCAGCAGTAACACCGGGACTAGCTACGGCTCCTACGAGCAGTACTTC
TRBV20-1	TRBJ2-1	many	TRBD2	CSARSREGYNEQFF	TGCAGTGCTAGATCGAGGGAGGGCTACAATGAGCAGTTCTTC
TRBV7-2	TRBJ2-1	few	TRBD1	CASSLVGTGGNNEQFF	TGTGCCAGCAGCTTAGTCGGGACAGGGGGAAACAATGAGCAGTTCTTC
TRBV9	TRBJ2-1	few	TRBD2	CASSVGLAGNNEQFF	TGTGCCAGCAGCGTAGGCCTAGCGGGGAACAATGAGCAGTTCTTC
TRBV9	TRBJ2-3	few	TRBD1	CASSGTRDRVTDTQYF	TGTGCCAGCAGCGGGACACGGGACAGAGTCACAGATACGCAGTATTTT
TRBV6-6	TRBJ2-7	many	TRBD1	CASSYSGQGLSEQYF	TGTGCCAGCAGTTACTCGGGACAGGGTCTTTCCGAGCAGTACTTC
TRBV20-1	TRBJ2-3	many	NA	CSAQGAGGPPDTQYF	TGCAGTGCCCAGGGGGCGGGAGGGCCCCCAGATACGCAGTATTTT
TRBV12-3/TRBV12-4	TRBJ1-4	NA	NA	CASSLRGSREKLFF	TGTGCCAGCAGTTTAAGGGGCAGTAGGGAAAAACTGTTTTTT
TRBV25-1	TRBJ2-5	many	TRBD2	CASSESGGEGETQYF	TGTGCCAGCAGTGAATCCGGGGGGGAGGGAGAGACCCAGTACTTC
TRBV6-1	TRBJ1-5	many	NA	CASSVDRFSNQPQHF	TGTGCCAGCAGTGTTGACAGGTTTAGCAATCAGCCCCAGCATTTT
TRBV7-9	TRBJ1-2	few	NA	CASSRNDRPLEGYTF	TGTGCCAGCAGTCGCAATGATCGGCCATTGGAAGGCTACACCTTC
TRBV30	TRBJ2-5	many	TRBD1	CAWSAPDRGLTQYF	TGTGCCTGGAGTGCTCCCGACAGGGGGCTGACCCAGTACTTC
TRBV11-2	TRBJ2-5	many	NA	CASSPPASTQTQYF	TGTGCCAGCAGCCCCCCAGCTAGTACACAGACCCAGTACTTC